This TCR beta chain was captured by sequencing in a study of T cell responses to AZD1222 COVID-19 vaccine. Study results and limitations: Only a handful of people who got AZD1222 tested seropositive at baseline. Unmutated variant regions are reportedly the target of nearly half of TCRs that are spike-specific. Increased Spike-specific TCR breadth and depth were observed after two AZD1222 doses. The sample set comprised mostly white British donors with more females, and clonal diversity was possibly underestimated.

This clone was counted only a few times. Its antigen is unidentified. V was clipped by 3 bases and J by 5 bases; unmatched bases: 4. This CDR3 has 15 residues. Per the germline V gene, CDR1 is MNHEY and CDR2 is SMNVEV (reference sequence). Generated by immunoSEQ multiplex PCR, the TCRdb table keeps only in-frame clones and is missing some. The sample gives approximately 120,000 clones, roughly nine tenths of which show up once; around a quarter is in the top ten. Source: peripheral blood, taken on day 0 of AZD1222 vaccination. This receptor was obtained from an adult in good health. The gene calls are TRBV27 and TRBJ1-6; 7 bases line up with TRBD1. The CDR3, as DNA: TGTGCCAGCAGTTTGGGACAGATTAATAATTCACCCCTCCACTTT. This gives the protein CASSLGQINNSPLHF.